This T cell receptor beta chain was retrieved from a study of blood T cell repertoires in COVID-19 (TCRdb year 2020). Context from the whole study: The collaborator samples originated in the United States, Italy and Spain and spanned the acute and convalescent phases of COVID-19. Subjects who had been exposed to COVID-19, were actively infected with it, or had recovered from it provided the deeply sampled blood TCRbeta repertoires that made up the dataset. The prospective study material was composed of cDNA or gDNA derived from T cells, B-cell-depleted T cells, or PBMCs. The repertoires were released in a freely available public database meant as a resource for research on the immune response to SARS-CoV-2. Samples were obtained from the ongoing ImmuneRACE study (first 160 participants) and from 1,254 subjects provided by 6 global collaborators. Where HLA class I and class II types were available, the types were taken from metadata supplied by the sample provider, not from assay-based typing. A de-identified subject ID, COVID-19 status, age in years and sex were almost always included in the sample metadata.

TCRbeta CDR3 regions were amplified from genomic DNA by means of the immunoSEQ Assay, a bias-controlled multiplex PCR. The authors' pipeline ran thus. The number of nucleated cells in each sample was estimated from the amplification of reference gene primers within the assay. To quantify the absolute abundance of each unique TCRbeta CDR3 rearrangement, sequence reads were collapsed and filtered. For each sample, productive Simpson clonality was calculated by taking the square root of Simpson's diversity index across productive rearrangements. Not all clones reach the TCRdb copy of this immuneACCESS table, which keeps in-frame sequences only. Checked studies attribute under half of the gap to unresolved V genes and leave the rest unexplained. That table gives V, J and clone size, and the DNA gave D and trimming. The sample table lists about 120,000 clones, roughly nine tenths of them with a count of one. Roughly 3.7% of the sample rests with the top ten.

Each collaborating institution followed its own protocols to collect whole blood in K2EDTA tubes. For TCRbeta analysis, collaborators shipped samples as frozen whole blood, isolated PBMCs, or DNA extracted from either of those sample types. What the authors observed across the whole study: Clinical and demographic metadata were provided uncurated, with the amount varying by source and participant.

This clone was detected once. Its antigen is currently not known. Per-base quality was not reported, and no clone a single base away is much larger than it. Clipping removes 7 bases from V and 3 bases from J, with 8 as the unmatched junction base count. As encoded in the germline V gene, CDR1 is SNHLY while CDR2 is FYNNEI. The CDR3 runs 15 residues from the cysteine to the phenylalanine. This entry keeps only the CDR3 DNA: 45 bases, framed from base 1. This receptor was taken from a man in his fifties or sixties with active COVID-19. The sequenced sample consisted of peripheral blood. The V gene is TRBV2 and the J gene is TRBJ1-3, with 8 bases in between that match TRBD1. The CDR3 here reads CASTNQGAFGNTIYF. The DNA sequence is TGTGCCAGCACTAATCAGGGGGCTTTTGGAAACACCATATATTTT. Here the CDR3 is joined to the reference TRBV2 and TRBJ1-3 genes, and the full variable domain is: EPEVTQTPSHQVTQMGQEVILRCVPISNHLYFYWYRQILGQKVEFLVSFYNNEISEKSEIFDDQFSVERPDGSNFTLKIRSTKLEDSAMYFCASTNQGAFGNTIYFGEGSWLTVV.